A selection of T cell receptor beta chains follows, all from one sample in a study of vaccination effects on CD4 cells after COVID-19. No antigen is known for these receptors. Generated by immunoSEQ multiplex PCR, the TCRdb table keeps only in-frame clones and is missing some. The profile shows about 45,000 clones, 72% of them singletons. This material consisted of CD4+ T cells from PBMCs cultured without peptide, taken after COVID-19 vaccination. All receptors come from a human donor who received a COVID-19 vaccine. Each CDR3 is given with its conserved first and last residue. Each record gives: D gene, J gene, CDR3 length, V gene, clone size, CDR3 protein, CDR3 DNA. D genes are given only for firm matches. Clone size is not always given. Where it is, it says once, few, many or a class for expanded clones.

- | TRBJ1-1 | 13 | TRBV5-6 | - | CASSFSGNTEAFF | TGTGCCAGCAGCTTTTCGGGGAACACTGAAGCTTTCTTT
- | TRBJ2-2 | 17 | TRBV6-2/TRBV6-3 | - | CASSRIGGIEGTGELFF | TGTGCCAGCAGCCGGATCGGGGGCATCGAGGGCACCGGGGAGCTGTTTTTT
TRBD1 | TRBJ2-7 | 11 | TRBV12-3/TRBV12-4 | - | CASRLGQDQYF | TGTGCCAGCAGACTCGGACAGGATCAGTACTTC
- | TRBJ1-1 | 14 | TRBV7-2 | - | CASSFASKNTEAFF | TGTGCCAGCAGCTTCGCAAGCAAGAACACTGAAGCTTTCTTT
TRBD2 | TRBJ2-5 | 16 | TRBV5-4 | - | CASSPGASGSWETQYF | TGTGCCAGCAGCCCGGGAGCAAGCGGGAGCTGGGAGACCCAGTACTTC
TRBD2 | TRBJ2-3 | 15 | TRBV5-1 | - | CASGTLAGAMNTQYF | TGCGCCAGCGGGACCCTAGCGGGAGCTATGAATACGCAGTATTTT
- | TRBJ2-5 | 15 | TRBV7-2 | - | CASSLFYGSGETQYF | TGTGCCAGCAGCTTGTTTTACGGGAGCGGGGAGACCCAGTACTTC
- | TRBJ2-5 | 13 | TRBV12-3/TRBV12-4 | few | CASSLQGQETQYF | TGTGCCAGCAGTTTGCAGGGTCAAGAGACCCAGTACTTC
TRBD2 | TRBJ2-7 | 17 | TRBV19 | - | CASSIGVASGGTYEQYF | TGTGCCAGTAGTATAGGGGTGGCTAGCGGGGGAACCTACGAGCAGTACTTC
- | TRBJ2-6 | 19 | TRBV5-4 | - | CASSFTPGSPPSGANVLTF | TGTGCCAGCAGCTTTACTCCGGGCTCACCCCCTTCTGGGGCCAACGTCCTGACTTTC
TRBD1 | TRBJ2-7 | 14 | TRBV19 | - | CASTPDRGFYEQYF | TGTGCCAGTACCCCGGACAGGGGTTTCTACGAGCAGTACTTC
TRBD1 | TRBJ2-5 | 15 | TRBV2 | - | CASGRGQSAQETQYF | TGTGCCAGCGGTCGGGGACAGTCGGCCCAAGAGACCCAGTACTTC
TRBD2 | TRBJ2-2 | 16 | TRBV11-3 | few | CASSFGTSGGAGELFF | TGTGCCAGCAGCTTCGGGACTAGCGGGGGGGCCGGGGAGCTGTTTTTT
TRBD2 | TRBJ2-7 | 15 | TRBV5-4 | - | CASSLWGAGGAEQYF | TGTGCCAGCAGCTTGTGGGGGGCGGGAGGGGCCGAGCAGTACTTC
- | TRBJ1-1 | 15 | TRBV9 | - | CASSSYRERRTEAFF | TGTGCCAGCAGCTCGTACAGGGAACGGAGGACTGAAGCTTTCTTT
- | TRBJ2-7 | 12 | TRBV6-5 | - | CASSPGRYEQYF | TGTGCCAGCAGCCCGGGGCGGTACGAGCAGTACTTC
TRBD1 | TRBJ2-1 | 14 | TRBV5-4 | - | CASSLTGPYNEQFF | TGTGCCAGCAGCCTGACAGGGCCCTACAATGAGCAGTTCTTC
- | TRBJ2-1 | 15 | TRBV3-1/TRBV3-2 | - | CASSPGLSSYNEQFF | TGTGCCAGCAGCCCCGGACTGAGCTCCTACAATGAGCAGTTCTTC
- | TRBJ2-5 | 14 | TRBV6-5 | - | CASRIWTDQETQYF | TGTGCCAGCAGAATCTGGACGGATCAAGAGACCCAGTACTTC
- | TRBJ2-5 | 15 | TRBV5-1 | - | CASRNSGQGSETQYF | TGCGCCAGCAGAAACTCGGGCCAAGGGTCCGAGACCCAGTACTTC
- | TRBJ1-5 | 13 | TRBV19 | - | CASSPGHNQPQHF | TGTGCCAGTAGCCCAGGGCACAATCAGCCCCAGCATTTT
- | TRBJ2-1 | 16 | TRBV2 | - | CASSVTRAPLYNEQFF | TGTGCCAGCAGCGTAACTAGGGCGCCCCTTTACAATGAGCAGTTCTTC
- | TRBJ2-1 | 15 | TRBV18 | - | CASSPPGGLGNEQFF | TGTGCCAGCTCACCACCGGGGGGTCTGGGAAATGAGCAGTTCTTC
- | TRBJ1-2 | 15 | TRBV15 | - | CATSYGTDSNYGYTF | TGTGCCACCAGCTATGGAACGGATTCAAACTATGGCTACACCTTC
- | TRBJ1-3 | 13 | TRBV12-3/TRBV12-4 | once | CASDESSGNTIYF | TGTGCCAGCGACGAAAGCTCTGGAAACACCATATATTTT
- | TRBJ1-4 | 12 | TRBV12-3/TRBV12-4 | - | CASRDGREKLFF | TGTGCCAGCAGAGATGGGAGGGAAAAACTGTTTTTT
TRBD2 | TRBJ2-7 | 13 | TRBV10-3 | - | CAIRDSGFYEQYF | TGTGCCATCAGGGATAGCGGGTTCTACGAGCAGTACTTC
- | TRBJ1-6 | 13 | TRBV5-1 | - | CASRSGDNSPLHF | TGCGCCAGCAGATCAGGGGACAATTCACCCCTCCACTTT
- | TRBJ1-1 | 14 | TRBV10-3 | - | CAISSQGSNTEAFF | TGTGCCATCAGTTCCCAGGGATCGAACACTGAAGCTTTCTTT
- | TRBJ2-3 | 15 | TRBV27 | few | CASRGGGTHTDTQYF | TGTGCCAGCAGGGGGGGCGGGACCCACACAGATACGCAGTATTTT
- | TRBJ1-1 | 13 | TRBV27 | few | CASSFTATREAFF | TGTGCCAGCAGTTTCACGGCAACCCGTGAAGCTTTCTTT
- | TRBJ1-1 | 14 | TRBV5-1 | few | CASSLVGGNTEAFF | TGCGCCAGCAGCTTGGTTGGTGGGAACACTGAAGCTTTCTTT
TRBD2 | TRBJ2-7 | 13 | TRBV2 | - | CASSDWTSGEQYF | TGTGCCAGCAGTGATTGGACTAGCGGCGAGCAGTACTTC
- | TRBJ2-5 | 15 | TRBV7-6 | - | CASSLDSRGAKTQYF | TGTGCCAGCAGCTTAGACTCTCGGGGGGCGAAGACCCAGTACTTC
- | TRBJ1-2 | 12 | TRBV24-1 | - | CATSDFSYGYTF | TGTGCCACCAGTGATTTTAGCTATGGCTACACCTTC
- | TRBJ2-6 | 17 | TRBV5-1 | - | CASSLAGVDSGANVLTF | TGCGCCAGCAGCTTGGCAGGGGTGGACTCTGGGGCCAACGTCCTGACTTTC
- | TRBJ2-3 | 14 | TRBV12-2 | - | CAPAEGEVPDTQYF | TGTGCCCCCGCAGAGGGAGAGGTTCCAGATACGCAGTATTTT
TRBD1 | TRBJ2-2 | 20 | TRBV5-5 | - | CASSFHSVGMGQVITGELFF | TGTGCCAGCAGCTTTCACTCGGTAGGGATGGGACAGGTTATCACCGGGGAGCTGTTTTTT
- | TRBJ1-5 | 15 | TRBV6-5 | - | CASSYAQGSDQPQHF | TGTGCCAGCAGTTACGCGCAGGGCAGTGATCAGCCCCAGCATTTT
TRBD1 | TRBJ1-5 | 15 | TRBV6-5 | - | CASSQGQGSNQPQHF | TGTGCCAGCAGCCAGGGACAGGGGAGCAATCAGCCCCAGCATTTT